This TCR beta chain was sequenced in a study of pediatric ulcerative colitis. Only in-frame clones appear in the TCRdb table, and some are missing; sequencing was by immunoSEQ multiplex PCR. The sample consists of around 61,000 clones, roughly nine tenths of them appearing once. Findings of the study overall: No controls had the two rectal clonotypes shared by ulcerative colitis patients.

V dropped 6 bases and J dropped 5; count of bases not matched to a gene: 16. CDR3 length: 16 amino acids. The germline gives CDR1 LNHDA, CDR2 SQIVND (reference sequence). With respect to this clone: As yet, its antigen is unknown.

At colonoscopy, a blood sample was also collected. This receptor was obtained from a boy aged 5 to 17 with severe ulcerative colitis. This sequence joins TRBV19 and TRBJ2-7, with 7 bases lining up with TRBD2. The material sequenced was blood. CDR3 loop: CASRGPGTGGYNEQYF. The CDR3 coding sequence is TGTGCCAGTAGAGGCCCGGGAACGGGGGGTTATAACGAGCAGTACTTC. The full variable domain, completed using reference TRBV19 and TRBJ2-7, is DGGITQSPKYLFRKEGQNVTLSCEQNLNHDAMYWYRQDPGQGLRLIYYSQIVNDFQKGDIAEGYSVSREKKESFPLTVTSAQKNPTAFYLCASRGPGTGGYNEQYFGPGTRLTVT.